The 15 T cell receptor beta chains listed next were all sequenced from one sample in a study of T cell responses to AZD1222 COVID-19 vaccine. Profiled with immunoSEQ multiplex PCR; TCRdb holds only in-frame clones, not every one. The sample lists roughly 150,000 clones, under 95% occurring once. Sample: peripheral blood, taken 28 days after the second AZD1222 dose. These receptors were taken from an adult who received the AZD1222 COVID-19 vaccine.

This clone has a single count. J is TRBJ1-1 and V is TRBV18; 7 positions agree with TRBD1. V lost 1 base and J lost 5; bases outside the gene matches: 4. The germline V gene has CDR1 KGHSH and CDR2 LQKENI. The CDR3 covers 14 residues. The CDR3 is CASSPQGAETEAFF. The CDR3 DNA follows: TGTGCCAGCTCACCACAGGGGGCTGAGACTGAAGCTTTCTTT.

The chain couples TRBV11-3 to TRBJ2-1; D is unclear. Germline V gene lookup returns CDR1 SGHNT and CDR2 YENEEA. The CDR3 runs to 13 residues. Trimming removed 0 bases from V and 9 bases from J, with 9 bases in between. The CDR3 protein is CASSLEGLGEQFF. CDR3 bases: TGTGCCAGCAGCTTAGAGGGGTTAGGTGAGCAGTTCTTC.

J is TRBJ1-1 and V is TRBV7-9; possibly TRBD1 for D (6 bases). The germline V gene has CDR1 SEHNR and CDR2 FQNEAQ (reference sequence). The CDR3 contains 14 residues. V lost 5 bases and J 7 bases, leaving 17 bases between the germline ends. The CDR3 region is CASSAQGPNLEAFF. CDR3 coding DNA: TGTGCCAGCAGCGCACAGGGCCCAAATCTTGAAGCTTTCTTT.

The CDR3 coding sequence is TGCGCCAGCAGTCACGGACAGGGGGCGGATACGCAGTATTTT. Its translation is CASSHGQGADTQYF. The chain joins TRBV5-1 to TRBJ2-3, with 11 bases identical to TRBD1. The CDR3 consists of 14 residues. Per germline, CDR1 SGHRS and CDR2 YFSETQ. V shed 5 bases and J 6 bases; nucleotides not matched to a gene: 5.

DNA for the CDR3: TGTGCCCGAAGGGGGGGCCACATTGGATATTCGCAAGAGACCCAGTACTTC. It codes for CARRGGHIGYSQETQYF. The chain joins TRBV19 to TRBJ2-5; D possibly corresponds to TRBD2 (7 bases). Looked up from germline, CDR1 is LNHDA and CDR2 is SQIVND (reference sequence). Trimming took 11 bases from V and 2 from J, leaving 27 bases between them. This CDR3 has 17 amino acids.

This clone showed up just once. This chain links TRBV29-1 with TRBJ2-1; weak D call: TRBD1 (5 bases). Germline V gene data show CDR1 as SQVTM and CDR2 as ANQGSEA. The CDR3 extends over 14 amino acids. Trimming stripped 7 bases from V and 5 bases from J, with 18 bases between. DNA for the CDR3: TGCAGCGCGAACAAAGACCTCAGGGACAATGAGCAGTTCTTC. Encoded protein: CSANKDLRDNEQFF.

The chain is built from TRBV7-8 and TRBJ1-2; D is undetermined. Germline V CDR1 and CDR2: SGHVS, FQNEAQ. The CDR3 is 14 amino acids. V gave up 5 bases and J gave up 4 bases, with 14 bases separating them. The CDR3 is CASSARGQAYGYTF. The CDR3, as DNA: TGTGCCAGCAGCGCCCGAGGCCAGGCCTATGGCTACACCTTC.

The chain carries TRBV23-1 and TRBJ2-7; possible D gene TRBD1, 5 bases. TRBV23-1 qualifies as an ORF whose function is uncertain. V was pared by 7 bases and J by 2 bases, with 9 bases between. There are 12 residues in the CDR3. The chain's CDR3 is CASTPGPYEQYF. DNA of the CDR3: TGCGCCAGCACCCCAGGGCCCTACGAGCAGTACTTC.

The V gene is TRBV28, the J gene TRBJ1-2; 7 bases line up with TRBD1. This CDR3 has 16 amino acids. The germline V gene encodes CDR1 MDHEN and CDR2 SYDVKM. J was trimmed by 8 bases and V by 2 bases; bases with no gene match: 14. The CDR3 loop reads CASSLGARQGGAGYTF. The CDR3 DNA follows: TGTGCCAGCAGTTTAGGGGCCCGACAGGGAGGAGCAGGCTACACCTTC.

The rearrangement uses TRBV28 and TRBJ2-2, with 11 bases lining up with TRBD2. Trimming at V came to 5 bases and at J to 7 bases, leaving 12 bases not matched to a gene. CDR3 length: 17 amino acids. CDR1 is MDHEN and CDR2 is SYDVKM in the germline V gene. The CDR3 is CASSPRTSGSIVGELFF. For the CDR3, the DNA is TGTGCCAGCAGTCCGAGAACTAGCGGGAGTATTGTCGGGGAGCTGTTTTTT.

This sequence joins TRBV7-9 and TRBJ1-1; D is undetermined. Germline V CDR1 and CDR2: SEHNR, FQNEAQ (reference sequence). The ends were cut back, 2 bases at V and 4 bases at J, with 17 bases in the middle. The CDR3 runs to 16 residues. The CDR3 bases are TGTGCCAGCAGCTTATGGCCCCTCAGGAAGGCCACTGAAGCTTTCTTT. It encodes CASSLWPLRKATEAFF.

V and J are TRBV2 and TRBJ2-2; D is ambiguous. There are 12 residues in the CDR3. The germline V gene encodes CDR1 SNHLY and CDR2 FYNNEI. V shed 4 bases and J shed 3 bases, with 3 bases lying between them. The CDR3 bases are TGTGCCAGCAGTGCAGACACCGGGGAGCTGTTTTTT. This encodes CASSADTGELFF.

The gene calls are TRBV7-3 and TRBJ2-2, with 8 bases matching TRBD1. V lost 5 bases, J lost 6 bases, and 11 bases stayed unmatched. The CDR3 consists of 16 residues. Germline values: CDR1 SGHTA, CDR2 FQGTGA. CDR3 sequence: CASSPSRTGSAGELFF. CDR3 nucleotide sequence: TGTGCCAGCAGCCCGAGTCGGACAGGGAGCGCCGGGGAGCTGTTTTTT.

Regarding this clone: The same CDR3 is also encoded by other DNA sequences in this sample. The rearrangement links TRBV3-1 (or the pseudogene TRBV3-2) to TRBJ2-1, with 13 bases that match TRBD2. J lost 5 bases, V lost 3 bases, and 1 base had no gene match. The CDR3 runs to 15 residues. Germline V CDR1 and CDR2: LGHDT, YNNKEL (reference sequence). The CDR3 DNA reads as TGTGCCAGCAGCCAGGGGACTAGCGGGAACAATGAGCAGTTCTTC. Protein sequence: CASSQGTSGNNEQFF.

For the CDR3, the DNA is TGTGCCAGCAGTTACTCGCGGGACAGGGTCTATGGCTACACCTTC. Translation: CASSYSRDRVYGYTF. V and J are TRBV6-5 and TRBJ1-2; 9 nucleotides agree with TRBD1. Germline V gives CDR1 MNHEY, CDR2 SVGAGI. The CDR3 covers 15 residues. With V trimmed by 0 bases and J by 4 bases, 3 bases remained unmatched.